This passage covers 16 T cell receptor beta chains from one sample sequenced in a study of technical replicates of blood from several donors. Sequencing used immunoSEQ multiplex PCR; TCRdb keeps in-frame clones, though not all of them. Among approximately 89,000 clones, 90% to 95% were seen once, and the ten largest hold about 0.25%. The sample taken for sequencing was T cells isolated from PBMCs. These receptors all stem from a human donor in good health.

The V gene is TRBV10-3, the J gene TRBJ1-3; maybe TRBD1 (5 bases). Germline V gene lookup returns CDR1 ENHRY and CDR2 SYGVKD. Between the trimmed V and J ends, which lost 9 bases and 2 bases, there was a span of 8 bases. The CDR3 covers 12 residues. CDR3 loop: CAIGTPGNTIYF. The CDR3 DNA reads as TGTGCCATTGGGACTCCTGGAAACACCATATATTTT.

This chain uses TRBV4-2 with TRBJ2-2, with TRBD2 as a possible D gene (6 bases). This CDR3 region has 18 residues. CDR1 and CDR2 (germline): LGHNA, YNFKEQ. V was trimmed by 1 base and J by 6 bases, leaving 21 bases between them. CDR3 protein: CASSQVLRTSRRPGELFF. The CDR3 nucleotides are TGTGCCAGCAGCCAAGTTTTAAGAACTAGCCGAAGGCCCGGGGAGCTGTTTTTT.

This clone has only one observation. The J gene is TRBJ1-2, the V gene TRBV20-1; D is unresolved. Trimming removed 6 bases at V and 5 bases at J, with 10 bases between. Germline lookup yields CDR1 DFQATT and CDR2 SNEGSKA (reference sequence). There are 11 residues in the CDR3. CDR3: CSALSHYGYTF. The CDR3 DNA reads as TGCAGTGCACTGAGTCATTATGGCTACACCTTC.

The CDR3 sequence is CASMAAQNIQYF. CDR3 in DNA: TGTGCCAGCATGGCGGCCCAAAACATTCAGTACTTC. This chain joins TRBV6-1 and TRBJ2-4; D gene unclear. Germline CDR1 MNHNS, CDR2 SASEGT. V was trimmed by 7 bases and J by 5 bases, leaving 9 bases between them. The CDR3 spans 12 residues.

The chain combines TRBV7-2 with TRBJ2-1; 8 positions agree with TRBD2. Germline V gene lookup returns CDR1 SGHTA and CDR2 FQGNSA. This CDR3 region has 15 residues. V lost 5 bases, J lost 4 bases, and 7 bases stayed unmatched. DNA for the CDR3: TGTGCCAGCAGCCCCGGGATAGCGGGGTACAATGAGCAGTTCTTC. It is translated as CASSPGIAGYNEQFF.

Written as DNA, the CDR3 is TGTGCCAGCAGCTTGAAGACAGGGGATAGCAATCAGCCCCAGCATTTT. Its protein product is CASSLKTGDSNQPQHF. The V call is TRBV7-6, the J call TRBJ1-5; 8 bases agree with TRBD1. V lost 3 bases to trimming and J lost 0 bases; unmatched junction nucleotides: 4. This CDR3 has 16 residues. Germline V gives CDR1 SGHVS, CDR2 FNYEAQ.

This chain connects TRBV7-6 to TRBJ2-7, with D possibly TRBD1 on 6 matching bases. CDR1 and CDR2 from the germline V gene are SGHVS and FNYEAQ. The CDR3 loop spans 16 amino acids. V was clipped by 4 bases and J by 3 bases, with 19 bases between them. The CDR3 spells CASSSRLSGGVYEQYF. The CDR3 DNA is TGTGCCAGCAGCTCCCGGTTATCTGGGGGCGTCTACGAGCAGTACTTC.

The CDR3 DNA is TGTGCCTGGAGTGTCTCTGGACATGGGGCCTACGAGCAGTACTTC. The encoded protein is CAWSVSGHGAYEQYF. The chain is built from TRBV30 and TRBJ2-7, with D tentatively TRBD1 (5 bases). The germline CDR1 and CDR2 sequences are GTSNPN and SVGIG (reference sequence). Trimming removed 0 bases from V and 2 bases from J, with 14 bases in between. The length of the CDR3 is 15 residues.

V is TRBV28 and J is TRBJ2-1; 7 bases match TRBD1. The CDR3 contains 14 residues. J lost 7 bases, V lost 6 bases, and 9 bases had no gene match. Looked up from germline, CDR1 is MDHEN and CDR2 is SYDVKM. The CDR3 is CASRKETGWNEQFF. CDR3 DNA sequence: TGTGCCAGCAGGAAAGAGACAGGGTGGAATGAGCAGTTCTTC.

The CDR3 protein is CASSLYRPENTEAFF. In DNA form, the CDR3 reads TGTGCCAGCAGTCTTTATCGTCCAGAGAACACTGAAGCTTTCTTT. V usage is TRBV6-1 and J usage is TRBJ1-1; D call uncertain. The V gene lost 5 bases and the J gene lost 1 base, with 14 bases spanning the gap. Per germline, CDR1 MNHNS and CDR2 SASEGT. This CDR3 has 15 residues.

This rearrangement joins TRBV6-1 to TRBJ1-2; D perhaps matches TRBD1 (5 bases). The V gene lost 3 bases and the J gene lost 4 bases, with 21 bases spanning the gap. The CDR3 is 17 amino acids. Germline CDR1 reads MNHNS; CDR2 reads SASEGT. The CDR3 nucleotides read TGTGCCAGCAGTGAGGGGGGGACCGGGACTGCATCCTATGGCTACACCTTC. Protein: CASSEGGTGTASYGYTF.

This chain uses TRBV14 with TRBJ2-2; D is unclear. Germline CDR1 is SGHDN and CDR2 is FVKESK. V shed 0 bases and J shed 2 bases, with 16 bases lying between them. The CDR3 consists of 18 residues. This CDR3 reads CASSQESLFRFNTGELFF. The CDR3, as DNA: TGTGCCAGCAGCCAAGAATCGTTGTTCAGGTTTAACACCGGGGAGCTGTTTTTT.

CDR3 loop: CASSIDRGGWNEQFF. The DNA for the CDR3 is TGTGCCAGTAGTATAGATCGGGGAGGCTGGAATGAGCAGTTCTTC. The rearrangement uses TRBV19 and TRBJ2-1, with a tentative D call TRBD2 (6 bases). The V and J ends lost 0 bases and 7 bases respectively, with 13 bases between them. The CDR3 contains 15 residues. CDR1 and CDR2 from the germline V gene are LNHDA and SQIVND (reference sequence).

This clone appeared once. This chain joins TRBV28 and TRBJ2-5, with a tentative D call TRBD1 (5 bases). V shed 3 bases and J shed 1 base, with 9 bases lying between them. Per the germline V gene, CDR1 is MDHEN and CDR2 is SYDVKM. The CDR3 covers 14 residues. The CDR3 loop reads CASSFRVPQETQYF. CDR3 sequence (DNA): TGTGCCAGCAGTTTCAGGGTGCCCCAAGAGACCCAGTACTTC.

In this sample, this clone turned up a few times. The J gene is TRBJ2-7, the V gene TRBV14; 8 nucleotides line up with TRBD2. With 6 bases clipped from V and 3 bases from J, the junction kept 4 bases outside the gene matches. The length of the CDR3 is 13 residues. CDR1 and CDR2 (germline): SGHDN, FVKESK. For the CDR3, the DNA is TGTGCCAGCAGGGGACTAGACGACTACGAGCAGTACTTC. This encodes CASRGLDDYEQYF.

The chain joins TRBV14 to TRBJ2-7; 8 bases fit TRBD1. The CDR3 is 16 amino acids. Germline CDR1 reads SGHDN; CDR2 reads FVKESK. V trimming: 3 bases; J trimming: 3 bases; junction bases outside the gene matches: 10. Here the CDR3 DNA reads TGTGCCAGCAGCCATAACCAGGGGGCGGTCCACTACGAGCAGTACTTC. Protein product: CASSHNQGAVHYEQYF.